This T cell receptor (beta chain) is drawn from a study of CD8+ T cells in alopecia areata. Whole-study findings and limits: Mice showed TCR sharing more clearly than patients did, possibly owing to HLA.

After isolation, RNA underwent reverse transcription to generate cDNA as the sequencing template. Sequenced by immunoSEQ multiplex PCR; TCRdb stores in-frame clones only, minus some. Here the sample spans about 76,000 clones, around 66% being singletons. This CDR3 spans 12 amino acids. Germline CDR1 LNHDA, CDR2 SQIVND (reference sequence). V gave up 6 bases and J gave up 6 bases; unmatched junction bases: 4. Specified treatment: oral pan-JAK inhibitor, 5-10 mg twice daily. T lymphocytes (CD4+ and CD8+) were sorted from PBMCs. This clone was recorded only once. Its specificity is not known. The source is a human donor with alopecia areata. The chain recombines TRBV19 with TRBJ1-1; 7 bases line up with TRBD1. The source was CD8+ T cells sorted from blood, collected at week 24, from a patient treated with tofacitinib. The CDR3 DNA follows: TGTGCCAGTAGACCTACAGGGGCTGAAGCTTTCTTT. It specifies CASRPTGAEAFF. Complete variable domain (other parts from reference TRBV19 and TRBJ1-1): DGGITQSPKYLFRKEGQNVTLSCEQNLNHDAMYWYRQDPGQGLRLIYYSQIVNDFQKGDIAEGYSVSREKKESFPLTVTSAQKNPTAFYLCASRPTGAEAFFGQGTRLTVV.